Detailed here is one T cell receptor (beta chain). This specimen comes from a study of blood T cell repertoires in COVID-19. Whole-study context: Both acute and convalescent COVID-19 samples were obtained from the United States, Italy and Spain. T cells, B-cell-depleted T cells, or PBMCs supplied cDNA or gDNA.

The V end lost 1 base, the J end lost 12 bases, and 16 bases lay between the germline ends. The germline V gene has CDR1 LGHNT and CDR2 FRNRAP. The CDR3 runs 14 residues. In the original workflow: Amplifying reference gene primers gave estimates of nucleated cell counts. Using immunoSEQ multiplex PCR, the repertoire was profiled, and TCRdb retains in-frame clones only, with some absent. V and J calls and clone size are as listed in that table; D and trimming were resolved from the DNA. Of more than 60,000 clones in the sample, around two thirds were seen once. The sequence was collected from a human donor with acute or convalescent COVID-19. The donor label of this sample is uncertain. The material sequenced was peripheral blood. This chain links TRBV12-5 with TRBJ2-1; a possible D gene is TRBD1 (5 bases). The CDR3: CASGLDFSNQGQFF. CDR3 in DNA: TGTGCTAGTGGTTTGGATTTTAGCAACCAGGGGCAGTTCTTC.